Below are 16 T cell receptor beta chains sequenced from a single sample in a study of blood T cell repertoires in COVID-19. The data were produced by immunoSEQ multiplex PCR, yet TCRdb's version contains in-frame clones alone and is incomplete. This sample has 150,000 to 200,000 clones, with about nine tenths found just once. The sample was PBMCs or T cells enriched from blood (not recorded which). These receptors were obtained from a woman between 18 and 29 years old who had recovered from COVID-19.

This clone turned up a few times. V and J are TRBV19 and TRBJ1-2, with TRBD1 matching 8 bases. This CDR3 contains 15 residues. V lost 5 bases and J lost 3; bases outside the gene matches: 8. Germline V CDR1 and CDR2: LNHDA, SQIVND (reference sequence). The CDR3 spells CASSPGQGLDYGYTF. The CDR3 DNA is TGTGCCAGTAGTCCCGGACAGGGCCTAGACTATGGCTACACCTTC.

The chain recombines TRBV19 with TRBJ1-5; D unclear. CDR3 size: 14 residues. Germline CDR1 LNHDA, CDR2 SQIVND (reference sequence). Trimming cost V 5 bases and J 4 bases, with 12 bases left between them. As DNA, the CDR3 is TGTGCCAGTAGTCTGCGGGTTCCTAATCAGCCCCAGCATTTT. Its translation: CASSLRVPNQPQHF.

The chain links TRBV29-1 to TRBJ2-7, with D tentatively TRBD1 (6 bases). The CDR3 length is 13 residues. The ends were cut back, 5 bases at V and 2 bases at J, with 13 bases in the middle. CDR1 is SQVTM, CDR2 ANQGSEA, per germline. The chain's CDR3 is CSVPGEYTYEQYF. The CDR3, as DNA: TGCAGCGTTCCAGGGGAATACACCTACGAGCAGTACTTC.

V usage is TRBV28 and J usage is TRBJ1-1; the D gene is possibly TRBD1 (6 bases). CDR1 is MDHEN and CDR2 is SYDVKM in the germline V gene. Trimming cost V 10 bases and J 10 bases, with 22 bases left between them. There are 13 residues in the CDR3. The CDR3 DNA reads TGTGCCATGGCCCGGGGGGGCACTACGCGAGCTTTCTTT. It encodes CAMARGGTTRAFF.

Of note for this clone: The same CDR3 is also encoded by other DNA sequences in this sample. V usage is TRBV11-2 and J usage is TRBJ2-1; 7 nucleotides match TRBD2. The J segment lost 0 bases and the V segment lost 3 bases, leaving 2 bases of the junction unmatched. Germline lookup yields CDR1 SGHAT and CDR2 FQNNGV. The CDR3 is made up of 15 amino acids. CDR3 sequence reads: CASSLGGSSYNEQFF. CDR3 nucleotides: TGTGCCAGCAGCTTGGGAGGGAGCTCCTACAATGAGCAGTTCTTC.

The chain carries TRBV5-4 and TRBJ2-5; 7 bases match TRBD1. The V gene's germline CDR1 is SGHNT and CDR2 YYREEE (reference sequence). The CDR3 consists of 13 residues. With 4 bases clipped from V and 4 bases from J, the junction kept 4 bases outside the gene matches. CDR3 sequence: CASSEEGAETQYF. As DNA, the CDR3 is TGTGCCAGCAGCGAAGAGGGGGCAGAGACCCAGTACTTC.

The rearrangement uses TRBV7-9 and TRBJ2-3; 10 nucleotides line up with TRBD2. The germline CDR1 and CDR2 sequences are SEHNR and FQNEAQ (reference sequence). The CDR3 totals 12 residues. The junction had 4 bases not matched to a gene; V was cut back by 5 bases and J by 11 bases. The CDR3 region is CASSPTSGVQYF. The DNA of the CDR3 is TGTGCCAGCAGCCCCACTAGCGGGGTGCAGTATTTT.

V usage is TRBV7-2 and J usage is TRBJ1-1; D not certain. This CDR3 comprises 14 residues. Trimming took off 2 bases at V and 2 bases at J, with 9 bases between the two ends. Germline V gives CDR1 SGHTA, CDR2 FQGNSA. CDR3 region: CASSLSLSNTEAFF. The CDR3 DNA follows: TGTGCCAGCAGCTTAAGTCTTAGCAACACTGAAGCTTTCTTT. Drawing the rest from reference TRBV7-2 and TRBJ1-1, the complete variable domain is GAGVSQSPSNKVTEKGKDVELRCDPISGHTALYWYRQSLGQGLEFLIYFQGNSAPDKSGLPSDRFSAERTGGSVSTLTIQRTQQEDSAVYLCASSLSLSNTEAFFGQGTRLTVV.

The sample holds one count of this clone. The gene calls are TRBV6-5 and TRBJ1-1; unclear D gene. Germline V CDR1 and CDR2: MNHEY, SVGAGI. CDR3 size: 14 residues. V shed 5 bases and J shed 3 bases, with 13 bases lying between them. This chain's CDR3 is CASSRHGEYTEAFF. CDR3 nucleotide sequence: TGTGCCAGCAGTAGACACGGGGAATACACTGAAGCTTTCTTT.

The gene calls are TRBV6-9 and TRBJ2-7; 9 bases are shared with TRBD1. Trimming took 4 bases from V and 2 from J; bases not matched to a gene: 9. Germline V lookup: CDR1 MNHGY, CDR2 SVAAGI. This CDR3 is built from 16 residues. CDR3 coding DNA: TGTGCCAGCAGTTCTTCTTGGACAGGGGACCCCTACGAGCAGTACTTC. Amino acids: CASSSSWTGDPYEQYF.

The rearrangement links TRBV5-1 to TRBJ2-1; 9 nucleotides line up with TRBD2. Looked up from germline, CDR1 is SGHRS and CDR2 is YFSETQ. Trimming took 4 bases from V and 9 from J; bases not matched to a gene: 8. This CDR3 has 14 amino acids. The CDR3 bases are TGCGCCAGCAGCGCGGGAGGGGGCAACGGTGAGCAGTTCTTC. It is translated as CASSAGGGNGEQFF.

This clone was picked up one time. The chain combines TRBV11-2 with TRBJ1-2; 8 bases match TRBD1. In germline, CDR1 is SGHAT, CDR2 FQNNGV. CDR3 length: 13 residues. Trimming took 4 bases from V and 4 from J; bases not matched to a gene: 2. CDR3 coding DNA: TGTGCCAGCAGCTATGGACAGGGCTATGGCTACACCTTC. Protein sequence: CASSYGQGYGYTF. Full variable domain (missing parts from reference TRBV11-2 and TRBJ1-2): EAGVAQSPRYKIIEKRQSVAFWCNPISGHATLYWYQQILGQGPKLLIQFQNNGVVDDSQLPKDRFSAERLKGVDSTLKIQPAKLEDSAVYLCASSYGQGYGYTFGSGTRLTVV.

The chain combines TRBV2 with TRBJ2-1, with 8 bases fitting TRBD2. V was pared by 3 bases and J by 4 bases, with 5 bases of the junction left unmatched. Germline CDR1 reads SNHLY; CDR2 reads FYNNEI. The CDR3 extends over 15 amino acids. For the CDR3, the DNA is TGTGCCAGCAGTGACGGCGGGGGGATATACAATGAGCAGTTCTTC. Translating gives CASSDGGGIYNEQFF. The full variable domain, with the rest looked up from reference TRBV2 and TRBJ2-1, is EPEVTQTPSHQVTQMGQEVILRCVPISNHLYFYWYRQILGQKVEFLVSFYNNEISEKSEIFDDQFSVERPDGSNFTLKIRSTKLEDSAMYFCASSDGGGIYNEQFFGPGTRLTVL.

J is TRBJ2-4 and V is TRBV4-2, with D possibly TRBD2 on 6 matching bases. CDR1 LGHNA and CDR2 YNFKEQ come from the germline V gene. Trimming took 0 bases from V and 1 from J, leaving 10 bases between them. This CDR3 comprises 16 residues. CDR3 DNA sequence: TGTGCCAGCAGCCAAGATATCCGGGGGGCCAAAAACATTCAGTACTTC. The encoded protein is CASSQDIRGAKNIQYF.

The V gene is TRBV27, the J gene TRBJ2-3; 10 nucleotides line up with TRBD1. The CDR3 is made up of 15 amino acids. Losses at the gene ends were 2 bases for V and 5 bases for J; bases not matched to a gene: 4. Germline loops: CDR1 MNHEY, CDR2 SMNVEV (reference sequence). The CDR3 nucleotides are TGTGCCAGCAGTTTAAGGGACAGGGGAGGAGATACGCAGTATTTT. The encoded protein is CASSLRDRGGDTQYF.

V usage is TRBV19 and J usage is TRBJ1-4; D gene unclear. Trimming removed 5 bases at V and 8 bases at J, with 9 bases between. Germline CDR1 is LNHDA and CDR2 is SQIVND (reference sequence). The CDR3 runs 12 residues. This chain's CDR3 is CASSLHAEKLFF. The CDR3 coding sequence is TGTGCCAGTAGTTTACACGCCGAAAAACTGTTTTTT.